The rows below give T cell receptor beta chains drawn from one sample of a study of CD8+CD57+ T cells in acquired aplastic anemia. Each CDR3 protein gets one entry after TCRdb re-called the reads with MiXCR. The data show approximately 170,000 distinct CDR3 sequences, around 47% seen once. The sequencing sample was made of sorted CD4+, CD8+, or CD8+CD57+ T cells (not recorded which) from PBMCs. These receptors all come from a human donor with aplastic anemia. CDR3s include the opening cysteine and the closing phenylalanine or tryptophan. D genes are given only for firm matches. Clone size is stated in some rows and not others, as once, few, many or a class when expanded.

>TRBV20-1|TRBJ1-6|NA|once
CSAPSGTPPSPLHF
TGCAGTGCTCCTTCCGGGACTCCCCCTTCACCCCTCCACTTT
>TRBV10-3|TRBJ1-2|NA|NA
CAISDTRGNYGYTF
TGTGCCATCAGCGATACCCGGGGTAACTATGGCTACACCTTC
>TRBV2|TRBJ2-7|NA|NA
CASSPGGQGAGEQYF
TGTGCCAGCAGTCCCGGGGGGCAGGGGGCAGGCGAGCAGTACTTC
>TRBV7-7|TRBJ1-6|NA|NA
CASSLRYNSPLHF
TGTGCTAGCAGCTTGAGATATAATTCACCCCTCCACTTT
>TRBV7-9|TRBJ2-2|NA|many
CASSFAGSAGELFF
TGTGCCAGCAGCTTTGCAGGGAGCGCCGGGGAGCTGTTTTTT
>TRBV6-1|TRBJ2-3|NA|few
CASTINPDKSVTDTQYF
TGTGCCAGCACCATAAATCCCGACAAGTCGGTAACAGATACGCAGTATTTT
>TRBV29-1|TRBJ2-7|TRBD2|few
CSVLGLAGRYEQYF
TGCAGCGTGCTGGGACTAGCGGGAAGGTACGAGCAGTACTTC
>TRBV19|TRBJ2-1|NA|many
CASSISGNSYNEQFF
TGTGCCAGTAGTATATCAGGGAACTCCTACAATGAGCAGTTCTTC
>TRBV2|TRBJ1-4|NA|NA
CASRQETNEKLFF
TGTGCCAGCAGACAGGAAACTAATGAAAAACTGTTTTTT
>TRBV12-3/TRBV12-4|TRBJ2-5|NA|many
CASRPSGAYQETQYF
TGTGCCAGCAGGCCTTCGGGTGCCTATCAGGAGACCCAGTACTTC
>TRBV5-1|TRBJ1-2|TRBD1|many
CASSLEGQGAVGYTF
TGCGCCAGCAGCTTGGAGGGACAGGGGGCAGTAGGCTACACCTTC
>TRBV27|TRBJ1-4|NA|NA
CASRLWQDEKLFF
TGTGCCAGCAGACTGTGGCAGGATGAAAAACTGTTTTTT
>TRBV20-1|TRBJ2-2|NA|many
CSASDGGGSGELFF
TGCAGTGCTAGTGACGGGGGCGGGTCCGGGGAGCTGTTTTTT
>TRBV6-5|TRBJ1-1|TRBD1|many
CASSYIRQGGTEAFF
TGTGCCAGCAGTTACATCAGACAGGGGGGAACTGAAGCTTTCTTT
>TRBV24-1|TRBJ1-5|NA|NA
CATSDHGQTKPQHF
TGTGCCACCAGTGATCACGGACAGACCAAGCCCCAGCATTTT
>TRBV7-8|TRBJ2-2|TRBD1|many
CASSKRGQGIAGELFF
TGTGCCAGCAGCAAACGGGGACAGGGGATCGCCGGGGAGCTGTTTTTT
>TRBV15|TRBJ2-7|TRBD2|once
CATSRGGTSLEQYF
TGTGCCACCAGCAGAGGAGGGACTAGTCTCGAGCAGTACTTC
>TRBV29-1|TRBJ1-1|NA|NA
CSVGRSNTEAFF
TGCAGCGTTGGAAGGTCGAACACTGAAGCTTTCTTT
>TRBV5-1|TRBJ2-3|TRBD2|many
CASTRAGTSGTDTQYF
TGCGCCAGCACCCGAGCCGGGACTAGCGGTACAGATACGCAGTATTTT
>TRBV4-3|TRBJ2-1|NA|NA
CASSQERDLEHEQFF
TGCGCCAGCAGCCAAGAAAGGGACTTAGAGCATGAGCAGTTCTTC
>TRBV7-9|TRBJ1-6|NA|NA
CASSTETYSPLHF
TGTGCCAGCAGCACCGAAACATATTCACCCCTCCACTTT
>TRBV2|TRBJ2-1|NA|many
CASSPRDLTYNEQFF
TGTGCCAGCAGTCCCCGGGACTTGACCTACAATGAGCAGTTCTTC
>TRBV29-1|TRBJ1-2|NA|NA
CSVESTPDEEKGYGYTF
TGCAGCGTTGAATCCACACCTGATGAGGAGAAGGGCTATGGCTACACCTTC
>TRBV7-2|TRBJ2-2|NA|NA
CASSLAAGTVNTGELFF
TGTGCCAGCAGCTTAGCGGCGGGGACGGTGAACACCGGGGAGCTGTTTTTT
>TRBV6-2/TRBV6-3|TRBJ1-3|NA|NA
CASKMDTSSGNTIYF
TGTGCCAGCAAAATGGACACTTCCTCTGGAAACACCATATATTTT
>TRBV20-1|TRBJ2-5|NA|many
CSARDWRMETQYF
TGCAGTGCTAGAGATTGGAGGATGGAGACCCAGTACTTC
>TRBV7-3|TRBJ2-2|NA|many
CASSKQGPGELFF
TGTGCCAGCAGTAAACAGGGTCCCGGGGAGCTGTTTTTT